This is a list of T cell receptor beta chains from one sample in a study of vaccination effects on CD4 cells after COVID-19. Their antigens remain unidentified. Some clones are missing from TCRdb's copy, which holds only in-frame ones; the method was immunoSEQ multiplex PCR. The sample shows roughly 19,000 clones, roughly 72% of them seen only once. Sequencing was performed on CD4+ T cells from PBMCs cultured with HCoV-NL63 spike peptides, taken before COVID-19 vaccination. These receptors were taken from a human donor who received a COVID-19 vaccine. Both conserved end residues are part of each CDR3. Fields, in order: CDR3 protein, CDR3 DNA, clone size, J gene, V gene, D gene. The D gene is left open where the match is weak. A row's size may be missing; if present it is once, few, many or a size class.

CDR3 protein: CASSPRTGRSSEQYF; CDR3 DNA: TGTGCCAGCAGCCCACGGACAGGGCGTTCGAGCGAGCAGTACTTC; clone size: NA; J gene: TRBJ2-7; V gene: TRBV3-1/TRBV3-2; D gene: TRBD1
CDR3 protein: CASSLNGGPETQYF; CDR3 DNA: TGTGCCAGCAGCTTAAACGGTGGTCCGGAGACCCAGTACTTC; clone size: NA; J gene: TRBJ2-5; V gene: TRBV11-2; D gene: NA
CDR3 protein: CATSGLTSGDNEQFF; CDR3 DNA: TGTGCCACCAGCGGCCTAACCTCAGGGGACAATGAGCAGTTCTTC; clone size: NA; J gene: TRBJ2-1; V gene: TRBV15; D gene: NA
CDR3 protein: CASSPVATNEKLFF; CDR3 DNA: TGTGCCAGCTCACCGGTGGCAACTAATGAAAAACTGTTTTTT; clone size: NA; J gene: TRBJ1-4; V gene: TRBV18; D gene: NA
CDR3 protein: CASSLRGSPGELFF; CDR3 DNA: TGTGCCAGCAGCTTGCGGGGGAGTCCCGGGGAGCTGTTTTTT; clone size: NA; J gene: TRBJ2-2; V gene: TRBV5-8; D gene: NA
CDR3 protein: CASSYPGQAYEQYF; CDR3 DNA: TGTGCCAGCAGTTACCCGGGACAGGCATACGAGCAGTACTTC; clone size: NA; J gene: TRBJ2-7; V gene: TRBV6-6; D gene: TRBD1
CDR3 protein: CASSPRRIPYNEQFF; CDR3 DNA: TGTGCCAGCTCACCACGACGGATTCCCTACAATGAGCAGTTCTTC; clone size: NA; J gene: TRBJ2-1; V gene: TRBV18; D gene: NA
CDR3 protein: CASGGRLYNEQFF; CDR3 DNA: TGCGCCAGTGGGGGTAGGCTTTACAATGAGCAGTTCTTC; clone size: NA; J gene: TRBJ2-1; V gene: TRBV10-1; D gene: NA
CDR3 protein: CASSLVGGRVSEAFF; CDR3 DNA: TGCGCCAGCAGCTTGGTGGGGGGGCGAGTATCAGAAGCTTTCTTT; clone size: NA; J gene: TRBJ1-1; V gene: TRBV5-1; D gene: NA
CDR3 protein: CASSYSSRSGGQETQYF; CDR3 DNA: TGTGCCAGCAGTTACTCGTCTAGGAGCGGGGGGCAGGAGACCCAGTACTTC; clone size: NA; J gene: TRBJ2-5; V gene: TRBV6-2/TRBV6-3; D gene: TRBD2
CDR3 protein: CASSVEQAPFNYGYTF; CDR3 DNA: TGTGCCAGCAGCGTAGAACAGGCTCCCTTTAACTATGGCTACACCTTC; clone size: NA; J gene: TRBJ1-2; V gene: TRBV9; D gene: NA
CDR3 protein: CSVAIGSVSNQPQHF; CDR3 DNA: TGCAGCGTTGCTATCGGGTCAGTTAGCAATCAGCCCCAGCATTTT; clone size: NA; J gene: TRBJ1-5; V gene: TRBV29-1; D gene: NA
CDR3 protein: CASSKTALTEAFF; CDR3 DNA: TGTGCCAGCAGTAAGACAGCCCTCACTGAAGCTTTCTTT; clone size: NA; J gene: TRBJ1-1; V gene: TRBV6-5; D gene: NA
CDR3 protein: CASSLEGVLNTEAFF; CDR3 DNA: TGTGCCAGCAGCTTGGAGGGGGTACTCAACACTGAAGCTTTCTTT; clone size: NA; J gene: TRBJ1-1; V gene: TRBV5-6; D gene: NA
CDR3 protein: CASSQGLVVRETQYF; CDR3 DNA: TGTGCCAGCAGCCAAGGACTAGTTGTTAGAGAGACCCAGTACTTC; clone size: NA; J gene: TRBJ2-5; V gene: TRBV3-1/TRBV3-2; D gene: NA
CDR3 protein: CASSLGSKETQYF; CDR3 DNA: TGTGCCAGCAGCTTAGGCAGCAAAGAGACCCAGTACTTC; clone size: NA; J gene: TRBJ2-5; V gene: TRBV7-2; D gene: NA
CDR3 protein: CAWSEQGTGELFF; CDR3 DNA: TGTGCCTGGAGTGAACAGGGAACCGGGGAGCTGTTTTTT; clone size: NA; J gene: TRBJ2-2; V gene: TRBV30; D gene: NA
CDR3 protein: CASSRTGDMGYTF; CDR3 DNA: TGTGCCAGCAGTAGAACAGGGGATATGGGCTACACCTTC; clone size: NA; J gene: TRBJ1-2; V gene: TRBV2; D gene: TRBD1
CDR3 protein: CATSPQGSGLGAFF; CDR3 DNA: TGTGCCACCAGCCCACAGGGCTCGGGGCTAGGAGCTTTCTTT; clone size: NA; J gene: TRBJ1-1; V gene: TRBV15; D gene: NA
CDR3 protein: CASSYGMTVFGETQYF; CDR3 DNA: TGTGCCAGCAGTTACGGAATGACGGTCTTTGGCGAGACCCAGTACTTC; clone size: NA; J gene: TRBJ2-5; V gene: TRBV6-5; D gene: NA
CDR3 protein: CASSLSGRGDEQFF; CDR3 DNA: TGTGCCAGCAGCCTTTCTGGCAGGGGAGATGAGCAGTTCTTC; clone size: NA; J gene: TRBJ2-1; V gene: TRBV6-5; D gene: NA
CDR3 protein: CASSAGTLSGNTIYF; CDR3 DNA: TGTGCCAGCAGCGCCGGGACACTTTCTGGAAACACCATATATTTT; clone size: NA; J gene: TRBJ1-3; V gene: TRBV9; D gene: NA
CDR3 protein: CASSKRDSYGYTF; CDR3 DNA: TGTGCCAGCAGCAAAAGGGACAGCTATGGCTACACCTTC; clone size: NA; J gene: TRBJ1-2; V gene: TRBV21-1; D gene: NA
CDR3 protein: CASSRGSIYQPQHF; CDR3 DNA: TGTGCCAGTAGCAGGGGGTCCATATATCAGCCCCAGCATTTT; clone size: NA; J gene: TRBJ1-5; V gene: TRBV19; D gene: TRBD1
CDR3 protein: CASRALTGTTDTQYF; CDR3 DNA: TGTGCCAGCAGAGCATTGACAGGGACCACAGATACGCAGTATTTT; clone size: NA; J gene: TRBJ2-3; V gene: TRBV6-5; D gene: TRBD1
CDR3 protein: CASSQTGAKTQYF; CDR3 DNA: TGTGCCAGCAGCCAGACAGGGGCAAAGACCCAGTACTTC; clone size: NA; J gene: TRBJ2-5; V gene: TRBV12-3/TRBV12-4; D gene: TRBD1
CDR3 protein: CASSDREATNEKLFF; CDR3 DNA: TGCGCCAGCAGTGACAGGGAGGCAACTAATGAAAAACTGTTTTTT; clone size: NA; J gene: TRBJ1-4; V gene: TRBV5-1; D gene: TRBD1
CDR3 protein: CASSLTGLTGYEQYF; CDR3 DNA: TGTGCCAGCAGCCTAACCGGGCTCACCGGCTACGAGCAGTACTTC; clone size: NA; J gene: TRBJ2-7; V gene: TRBV25-1; D gene: NA
CDR3 protein: CASSVTGEGYTF; CDR3 DNA: TGTGCCAGCAGCGTTACGGGAGAGGGCTACACCTTC; clone size: NA; J gene: TRBJ1-2; V gene: TRBV9; D gene: NA
CDR3 protein: CARGATSGSETQYF; CDR3 DNA: TGTGCCAGAGGGGCGACTAGCGGGTCAGAGACCCAGTACTTC; clone size: few; J gene: TRBJ2-5; V gene: TRBV2; D gene: TRBD2
CDR3 protein: CASSLGQGGQPQHF; CDR3 DNA: TGCGCCAGCAGCCTCGGACAGGGGGGCCAGCCCCAGCATTTT; clone size: NA; J gene: TRBJ1-5; V gene: TRBV4-1; D gene: TRBD1
CDR3 protein: CASSSQGGKLFF; CDR3 DNA: TGTGCCAGCAGCTCCCAGGGGGGAAAACTGTTTTTT; clone size: NA; J gene: TRBJ1-4; V gene: TRBV11-3; D gene: TRBD1
CDR3 protein: CASSPGQRNTEAFF; CDR3 DNA: TGTGCCAGCAGCCCTGGACAGCGGAACACTGAAGCTTTCTTT; clone size: NA; J gene: TRBJ1-1; V gene: TRBV5-4; D gene: NA
CDR3 protein: CASSPCGTGVTGELFF; CDR3 DNA: TGTGCCAGCAGCCCCTGTGGGACAGGGGTGACCGGGGAGCTGTTTTTT; clone size: NA; J gene: TRBJ2-2; V gene: TRBV21-1; D gene: NA
CDR3 protein: CASSYGETQYF; CDR3 DNA: TGTGCCAGCAGTTATGGCGAGACCCAGTACTTC; clone size: NA; J gene: TRBJ2-5; V gene: TRBV6-2/TRBV6-3; D gene: NA